The 19 T cell receptor beta chains below come from one sample, sequenced in a study of blood T cells in healthy people across ages. The authors ran a second PCR of 7 to 11 cycles using a sample-barcoded 5' primer and a J-beta primer mix. TCRdb redid the calling of the 5' RACE reads with MiXCR, one entry per CDR3 protein. The table lists around 1,500,000 distinct CDR3 sequences, approximately 28% of them singletons, with about 8% in the top ten. The sequencing input was blood. Receptors originate from a woman younger than 45 in good health.

The chain recombines TRBV7-2 with TRBJ2-1; D gene unclear. Looked up from germline, CDR1 is SGHTA and CDR2 is FQGNSA. V was clipped by 4 bases and J by 8 bases, with 12 bases between them. The CDR3 consists of 13 residues. CDR3 in DNA: TGTGCCAGCAGCTCCGGAGTTCCCGATGAGCAGTTCTTC. Amino acid sequence: CASSSGVPDEQFF. Together with reference TRBV7-2 and TRBJ2-1, the CDR3 gives the full variable domain: GAGVSQSPSNKVTEKGKDVELRCDPISGHTALYWYRQSLGQGLEFLIYFQGNSAPDKSGLPSDRFSAERTGGSVSTLTIQRTQQEDSAVYLCASSSGVPDEQFFGPGTRLTVL.

In this sample, this clonotype turned up a few times. The chain links TRBV6-5 to TRBJ2-2, with D perhaps TRBD2 (6 bases). With 6 bases removed from V and 7 bases from J, the gap between germline ends came to 21 bases. CDR1 is MNHEY, CDR2 SVGAGI, per germline. The length of the CDR3 is 16 residues. The chain's CDR3 is CASSPIPGRRGGELFF. The CDR3 DNA follows: TGTGCCAGCAGCCCGATTCCCGGGAGACGGGGCGGGGAGCTGTTTTTT.

The chain combines TRBV20-1 with TRBJ2-5, with D possibly matching TRBD2 (6 bases). Germline CDR1 DFQATT, CDR2 SNEGSKA (reference sequence). CDR3 length equals 11 residues. V lost 8 bases and J lost 5, with 12 bases in between. The CDR3 DNA reads as TGCAGTCCCCAGGGAGGCGAGACCCAGTACTTC. It is translated as CSPQGGETQYF.

This clonotype was found many times. The chain couples TRBV29-1 to TRBJ2-7; TRBD2 aligns across 12 bases. CDR1 is SQVTM, CDR2 ANQGSEA, per germline. J lost 4 bases, V lost 4 bases, and 5 bases had no gene match. This CDR3 spans 14 amino acids. In DNA form, the CDR3 reads TGCAGCGTTGTATCCACTAGCGGGGGGTACGAGCAGTACTTC. Translation gives CSVVSTSGGYEQYF.

The chain carries TRBV6-6 and TRBJ2-1; 9 bases agree with TRBD2. CDR3 size: 15 residues. CDR1 is MNHNY and CDR2 is SVGAGI in the germline V gene (reference sequence). V shed 2 bases, J shed 9 bases, and the junction held 8 bases outside the gene matches. The CDR3 nucleotides read TGTGCCAGCAGTTACGGCGCGGGAGGGAGAAGTGAGCAGTTCTTC. This encodes CASSYGAGGRSEQFF.

The sample holds a few counts of this clonotype. The chain uses TRBV15 and TRBJ2-2; no reliable D call. Germline V lookup: CDR1 LNHNV, CDR2 YYDKDF (reference sequence). V was cut by 8 bases and J by 6 bases, with 13 bases left in between. The CDR3 extends over 13 amino acids. The CDR3 loop is CATALPLPGELFF. DNA of the CDR3: TGTGCCACCGCCCTCCCGTTACCCGGGGAGCTGTTTTTT.

The chain joins TRBV5-1 to TRBJ1-1; D is ambiguous. The germline gives CDR1 SGHRS, CDR2 YFSETQ. V was clipped by 1 base and J by 4 bases, with 26 bases between them. The CDR3 has 19 residues. CDR3 sequence reads: CASSLQVSSDGVSGTEAFF. In DNA, the CDR3 is TGCGCCAGCAGCTTGCAGGTGAGCTCGGACGGGGTCTCGGGCACTGAAGCTTTCTTT.

This clonotype was counted at least ten times. The V and J genes are TRBV11-2 and TRBJ2-7; 9 bases line up with TRBD1. Unmatched junction bases numbered 10, after V lost 6 bases and J lost 4 bases. Germline CDR1 and CDR2: SGHAT and FQNNGV. The CDR3 spans 15 residues. CDR3 nucleotides: TGTGCCAGCAGGCGGACAGGGGACCTCCCTTACGAGCAGTACTTC. Residues: CASRRTGDLPYEQYF.

On this clonotype itself: One end of the junction does not line up with germline, which may come from a read error. J is TRBJ2-7 and V is TRBV2; a possible D gene is TRBD2 (5 bases). This CDR3 contains 13 residues. CDR1 is SNHLY and CDR2 is FYNNEI in the germline V gene. DNA of the CDR3: TGTGCCAGCATGAGAAGCGGTACCTACGAGCAGGACTTC. This codes for CASMRSGTYEQDF.

This clonotype was seen at least ten times. The chain uses TRBV29-1 and TRBJ2-7; the D gene is possibly TRBD2 (6 bases). Germline CDR1 is SQVTM and CDR2 is ANQGSEA. Trimming removed 4 bases from V and 3 bases from J, with 16 bases in between. The CDR3 contains 14 residues. The CDR3: CSVVVGGPIYEQYF. CDR3 DNA: TGCAGCGTTGTCGTGGGGGGACCCATCTACGAGCAGTACTTC.

The table lists this clonotype with many counts. A much larger clone lies a single base off, so this may be a read error. The chain employs TRBV13 and TRBJ2-2; D could derive from TRBD1 or TRBD2 (5 bases each). The germline CDR1 and CDR2 sequences are PRHDT and FYEKMQ (reference sequence). This CDR3 contains 16 residues. CDR3: CASSLVSSWGTGERFF. Written as DNA, the CDR3 is TGTGCCAGCAGCTTAGTCTCCAGCTGGGGCACCGGGGAGCGGTTTTTT.

The V gene is TRBV2, the J gene TRBJ2-5; 10 nucleotides agree with TRBD2. Germline V CDR1 and CDR2: SNHLY, FYNNEI. With 8 bases clipped from V and 5 bases from J, the junction kept 8 bases outside the gene matches. This CDR3 is built from 14 residues. CDR3 DNA: TGTGCCAGCGCAAACCTAGCGGGGGAGGAGACCCAGTACTTC. Translating it yields CASANLAGEETQYF.

This clonotype was detected a few times. V is TRBV7-8 and J is TRBJ2-5; D is undetermined. Germline V lookup: CDR1 SGHVS, CDR2 FQNEAQ. Trimming shortened V by 5 bases and J by 0 bases, and 10 bases separated the two germline ends. The CDR3 has 14 amino acids. The DNA for the CDR3 is TGTGCCAGCAGCCTGCCCCTGTACCAAGAGACCCAGTACTTC. Its translation: CASSLPLYQETQYF. The full variable domain, its missing parts supplied by reference TRBV7-8 and TRBJ2-5, is GAGVSQSPRYKVAKRGQDVALRCDPISGHVSLFWYQQALGQGPEFLTYFQNEAQLDKSGLPSDRFFAERPEGSVSTLKIQRTQQEDSAVYLCASSLPLYQETQYFGPGTRLLVL.

In this sample, this clonotype turned up a few times. This chain joins TRBV2 and TRBJ2-3, with D unclear. Germline lookup yields CDR1 SNHLY and CDR2 FYNNEI. CDR3 length equals 13 residues. The V end lost 11 bases, the J end lost 2 bases, and 14 bases lay between the germline ends. CDR3 sequence (DNA): TGTGCCGGGTCCATCGGCTCCACAGATACGCAGTATTTT. This gives the protein CAGSIGSTDTQYF.

The rearrangement links TRBV10-3 to TRBJ2-3; TRBD2 agrees at 9 bases. This CDR3 has 16 amino acids. V was pared by 0 bases and J by 5 bases, with 6 bases of the junction left unmatched. In germline, CDR1 is ENHRY, CDR2 SYGVKD. The CDR3 reads CAISESGGGAGDTQYF. In DNA form, the CDR3 reads TGTGCCATCAGTGAGTCAGGCGGGGGGGCCGGAGATACGCAGTATTTT.

On this clonotype: A much larger clone sits a single nucleotide away, making a read error possible. The chain couples TRBV20-1 to TRBJ2-5; no definite D call. V was shortened by 3 bases and J by 11 bases, with 19 bases between the two germline ends. Germline V gene sequence: CDR1 DFQATT, CDR2 SNEGSKA (reference sequence). CDR3 length: 13 residues. The CDR3 sequence: CSARGGTELEQYF. The CDR3 DNA follows: TGCAGTGCTAGGGGTGGCACAGAGTTGGAGCAGTACTTC.

Many counts were recorded for this clonotype. The rearrangement links TRBV12-3 or TRBV12-4 to TRBJ1-1; perhaps TRBD1 as D (5 bases). This CDR3 contains 14 residues. V lost 3 bases and J 3 bases, leaving 11 bases between the germline ends. This chain's CDR3 is CASSLQGGHTEAFF. CDR3 coding DNA: TGTGCCAGCAGTTTGCAGGGAGGCCACACTGAAGCTTTCTTT.

Ten or more counts support this clonotype. This sequence joins TRBV6-2 or TRBV6-3 and TRBJ2-5, with D hard to call. This CDR3 has 15 amino acids. Germline CDR1 and CDR2: MNHEY and SVGEGT. Deletions cut 5 bases from V and 1 base from J, with 14 bases between. CDR3 sequence reads: CASSAEGIGQETQYF. DNA of the CDR3: TGTGCCAGCAGTGCCGAAGGAATCGGCCAAGAGACCCAGTACTTC.

This clonotype showed up just a few times. This may come from a read error, since a much larger clone is one base off. This chain links TRBV20-1 with TRBJ2-4; D gene uncertain. The CDR3 totals 12 residues. Trimming shortened V by 3 bases and J by 13 bases, and 16 bases separated the two germline ends. Per germline, CDR1 DFQATT and CDR2 SNEGSKA (reference sequence). The CDR3 DNA is TGCAGTGCTAGTTTGGACGCCAAGGAGCAGTACTTC. Its translation: CSASLDAKEQYF.